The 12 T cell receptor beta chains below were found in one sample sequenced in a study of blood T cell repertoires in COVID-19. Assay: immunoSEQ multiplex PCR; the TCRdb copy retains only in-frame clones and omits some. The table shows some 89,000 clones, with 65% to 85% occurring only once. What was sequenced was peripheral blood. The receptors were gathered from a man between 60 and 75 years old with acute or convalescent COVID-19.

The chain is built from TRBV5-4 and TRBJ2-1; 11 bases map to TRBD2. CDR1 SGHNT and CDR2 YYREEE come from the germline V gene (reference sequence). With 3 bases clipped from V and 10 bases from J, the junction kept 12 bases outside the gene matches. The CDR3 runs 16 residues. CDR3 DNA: TGTGCCAGCAGCTCCCCGGCGCTAGCGGGAGGATGGGAGCAGTTCTTC. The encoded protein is CASSSPALAGGWEQFF.

Written as DNA, the CDR3 is TGTGCCAGCAGCCGATCGAGTGAATATGGCTACACCTTC. This encodes CASSRSSEYGYTF. The J gene is TRBJ1-2, the V gene TRBV11-2, with D unclear. The germline V and J ends were trimmed by 5 bases and 5 bases, with 12 bases remaining between them. The germline CDR1 and CDR2 sequences are SGHAT and FQNNGV. This CDR3 has 13 residues.

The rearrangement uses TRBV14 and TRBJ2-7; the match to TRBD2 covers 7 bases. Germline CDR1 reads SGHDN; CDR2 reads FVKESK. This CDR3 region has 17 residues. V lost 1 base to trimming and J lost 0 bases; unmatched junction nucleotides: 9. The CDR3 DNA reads TGTGCCAGCAGCCAAGTTCTTAGCGGGCATATCTCCTACGAGCAGTACTTC. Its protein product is CASSQVLSGHISYEQYF.

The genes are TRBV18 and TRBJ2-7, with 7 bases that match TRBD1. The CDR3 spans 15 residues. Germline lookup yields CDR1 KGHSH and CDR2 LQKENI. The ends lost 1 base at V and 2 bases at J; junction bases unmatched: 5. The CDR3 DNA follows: TGTGCCAGCTCACCACGACAGGGACAAGCCTACGAGCAGTACTTC. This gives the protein CASSPRQGQAYEQYF.

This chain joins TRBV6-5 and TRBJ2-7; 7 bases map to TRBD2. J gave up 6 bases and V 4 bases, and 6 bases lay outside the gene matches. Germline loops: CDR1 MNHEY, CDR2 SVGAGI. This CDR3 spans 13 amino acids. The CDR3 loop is CASSWGGFGEQYF. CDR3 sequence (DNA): TGTGCCAGCAGTTGGGGGGGTTTTGGCGAGCAGTACTTC.

DNA for the CDR3: TGTGCCAGCAGGCGCCCCAGGGGGACCGACTATGGCTACACCTTC. This encodes CASRRPRGTDYGYTF. V is TRBV5-6 and J is TRBJ1-2; 7 bases line up with TRBD1. This CDR3 spans 15 amino acids. CDR1 and CDR2 (germline): SGHDT, YYEEEE. V trimming: 5 bases; J trimming: 3 bases; junction bases outside the gene matches: 10.

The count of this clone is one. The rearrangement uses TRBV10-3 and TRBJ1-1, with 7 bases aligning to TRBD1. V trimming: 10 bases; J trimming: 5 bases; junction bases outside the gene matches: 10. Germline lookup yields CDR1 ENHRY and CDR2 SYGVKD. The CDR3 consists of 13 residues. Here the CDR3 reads CATHDRAGTEAFF. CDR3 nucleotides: TGTGCCACCCATGACAGGGCGGGAACTGAAGCTTTCTTT.

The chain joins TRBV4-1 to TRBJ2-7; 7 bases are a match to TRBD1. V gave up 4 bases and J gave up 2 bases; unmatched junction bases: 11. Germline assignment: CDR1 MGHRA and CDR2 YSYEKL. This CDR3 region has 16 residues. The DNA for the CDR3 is TGCGCCAGCAGCCGCCAAGACGGGACAGAGGCCTACGAGCAGTACTTC. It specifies CASSRQDGTEAYEQYF.

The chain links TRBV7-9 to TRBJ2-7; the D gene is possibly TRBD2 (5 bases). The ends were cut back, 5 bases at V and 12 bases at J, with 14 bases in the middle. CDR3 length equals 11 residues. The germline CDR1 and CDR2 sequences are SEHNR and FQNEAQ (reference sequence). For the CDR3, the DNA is TGTGCCAGCAGCGTGCAACTAGTCGCGTACTTC. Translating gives CASSVQLVAYF.

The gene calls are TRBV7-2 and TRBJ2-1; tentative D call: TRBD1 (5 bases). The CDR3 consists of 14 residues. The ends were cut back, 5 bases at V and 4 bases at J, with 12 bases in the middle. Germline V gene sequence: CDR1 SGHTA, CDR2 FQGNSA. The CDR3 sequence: CASSLGPEYNEQFF. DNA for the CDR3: TGTGCCAGCAGCCTGGGGCCCGAGTACAATGAGCAGTTCTTC.

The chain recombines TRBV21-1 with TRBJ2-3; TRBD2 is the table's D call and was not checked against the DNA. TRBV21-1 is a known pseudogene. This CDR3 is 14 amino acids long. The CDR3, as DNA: TGTGCCAGCAGCATAGAAGAACTCACAGATACGCAGTATTTT. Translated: CASSIEELTDTQYF.

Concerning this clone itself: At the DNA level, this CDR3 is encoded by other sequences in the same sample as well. CDR3 amino acids: CASSPSDNEQFF. The DNA of the CDR3 is TGCGCCAGCAGCCCCAGCGACAATGAGCAGTTCTTC. The rearrangement uses TRBV10-2 and TRBJ2-1; D ambiguous. CDR1 and CDR2 (germline): WSHSY, SAAADI. The length of the CDR3 is 12 residues. V lost 6 bases, J lost 5 bases, and 8 bases lay in between.